This T cell receptor (beta chain) was sequenced in a study of blood T cell repertoires in COVID-19. Study overall: Specimens from acute and convalescent COVID-19 originated in the United States, Italy and Spain. PBMCs, B-cell-depleted T cells, or T cells were the source of the cDNA or gDNA that made up the material.

V shed 0 bases, J shed 0 bases, and the junction held 5 bases outside the gene matches. CDR3 length: 17 residues. CDR1 is LNHNV, CDR2 YYDKDF, per germline (reference sequence). The table came from immunoSEQ multiplex PCR; TCRdb's copy has only in-frame clones and leaves some out. The profile shows roughly 160,000 clones, roughly 90% of them singletons. As to this clone: Distinct nucleotide sequences in the sample also encode this CDR3.

Source material: peripheral blood. This clonotype was sampled from a young man with acute or convalescent COVID-19. V gene TRBV15 combines with J gene TRBJ2-7; 10 bases map to TRBD2. As DNA, the CDR3 is TGTGCCACCAGCAGAGATTGGGCTAGCGGGAGCTCCTACGAGCAGTACTTC. Translating it yields CATSRDWASGSSYEQYF.